This entry concerns a single T cell receptor beta chain. Other DNA sequences in this sample translate to the same CDR3. Produced via immunoSEQ multiplex PCR; TCRdb's table is partial and in-frame only. In the table there are about 200,000 clones, about 89% of which are singletons. The data stem from a study of control samples from healthy donors and cancer patients. The V and J ends lost 8 bases and 2 bases respectively, with 13 bases between them. Looked up from germline, CDR1 is MNHEY and CDR2 is SMNVEV (reference sequence). The CDR3 spans 14 residues. The sample was blood. This sequence originates from a man aged 25-40 years in good health. The V call is TRBV27, the J call TRBJ1-3; a possible D gene is TRBD1 (6 bases). CDR3 sequence: CASASAGAGNTIYF. The CDR3 coding sequence is TGTGCCAGCGCTAGCGCAGGGGCTGGAAACACCATATATTTT.